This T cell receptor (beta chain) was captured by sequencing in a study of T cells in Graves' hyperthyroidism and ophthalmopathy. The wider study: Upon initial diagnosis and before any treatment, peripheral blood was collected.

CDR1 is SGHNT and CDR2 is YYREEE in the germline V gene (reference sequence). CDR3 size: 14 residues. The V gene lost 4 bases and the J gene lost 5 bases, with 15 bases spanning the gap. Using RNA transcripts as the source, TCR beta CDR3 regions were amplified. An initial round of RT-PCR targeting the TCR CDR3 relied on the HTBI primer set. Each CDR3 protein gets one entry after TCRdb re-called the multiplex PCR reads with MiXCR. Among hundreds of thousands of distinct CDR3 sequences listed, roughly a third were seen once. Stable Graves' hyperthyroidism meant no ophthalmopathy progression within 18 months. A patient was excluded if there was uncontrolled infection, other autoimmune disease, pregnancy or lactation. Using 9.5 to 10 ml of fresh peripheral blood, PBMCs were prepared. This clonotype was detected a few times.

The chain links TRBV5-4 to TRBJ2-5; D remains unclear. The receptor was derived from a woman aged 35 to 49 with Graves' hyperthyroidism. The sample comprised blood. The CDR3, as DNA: TGTGCCAGCAGCCCCGTGGCGGCTCGGGAGACCCAGTACTTC. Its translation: CASSPVAARETQYF.